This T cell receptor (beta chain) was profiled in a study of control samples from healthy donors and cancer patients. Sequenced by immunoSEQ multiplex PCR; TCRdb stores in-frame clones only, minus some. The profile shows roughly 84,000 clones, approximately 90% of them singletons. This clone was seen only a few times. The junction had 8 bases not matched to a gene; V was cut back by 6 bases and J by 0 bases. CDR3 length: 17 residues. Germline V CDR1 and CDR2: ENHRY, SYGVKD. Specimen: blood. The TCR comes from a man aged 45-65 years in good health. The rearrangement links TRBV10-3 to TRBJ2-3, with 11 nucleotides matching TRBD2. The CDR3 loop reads CAISPGTSGTSTDTQYF. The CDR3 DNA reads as TGTGCCATCAGCCCCGGGACTAGCGGTACTAGCACAGATACGCAGTATTTT.